This T cell receptor beta chain was captured in a study of cytomegalovirus exposure and HLA in healthy donors. Overall study results and limits: Most TCR sequences proved rare, with some public TCRs found in many donors.

Turning to this clone: Its specificity is not known. The sample contains more than one DNA sequence encoding this CDR3.

Vbeta (60) and Jbeta (13) primers were used in the PCR. Method: immunoSEQ multiplex PCR; TCRdb's copy keeps in-frame clones and lacks some. The table has about 120,000 clones, 65% seen once. This CDR3 spans 17 amino acids. Losses at the gene ends were 4 bases for V and 3 bases for J; bases not matched to a gene: 15. Germline CDR1 and CDR2: SGHDN and FVKESK. The specimen sequenced was PBMCs. This sequence was found in a woman in her thirties or forties in good health and CMV-seropositive. The genes are TRBV14 and TRBJ2-7, with TRBD2 matching over 7 bases. The CDR3 sequence is CASSLDPFPREDYEQYF. The CDR3 DNA reads TGTGCCAGCAGCCTGGATCCCTTCCCACGGGAGGACTACGAGCAGTACTTC.